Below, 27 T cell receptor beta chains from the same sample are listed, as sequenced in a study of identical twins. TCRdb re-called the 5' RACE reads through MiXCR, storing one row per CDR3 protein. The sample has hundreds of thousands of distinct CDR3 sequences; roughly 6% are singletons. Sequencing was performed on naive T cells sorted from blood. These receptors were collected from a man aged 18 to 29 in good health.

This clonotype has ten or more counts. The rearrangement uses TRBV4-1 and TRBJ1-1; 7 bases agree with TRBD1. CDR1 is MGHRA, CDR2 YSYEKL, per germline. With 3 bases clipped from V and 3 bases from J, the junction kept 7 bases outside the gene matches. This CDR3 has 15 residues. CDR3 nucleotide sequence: TGCGCCAGCAGCCAGAGACAGGGTCAGGACACTGAAGCTTTCTTT. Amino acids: CASSQRQGQDTEAFF.

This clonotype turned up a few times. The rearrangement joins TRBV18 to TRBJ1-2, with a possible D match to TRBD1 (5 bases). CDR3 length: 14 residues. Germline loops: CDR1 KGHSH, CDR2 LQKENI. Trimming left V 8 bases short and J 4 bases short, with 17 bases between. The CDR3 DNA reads TGTGCCAGCACACGGGGCCTAAGGACCTATGGCTACACCTTC. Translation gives CASTRGLRTYGYTF.

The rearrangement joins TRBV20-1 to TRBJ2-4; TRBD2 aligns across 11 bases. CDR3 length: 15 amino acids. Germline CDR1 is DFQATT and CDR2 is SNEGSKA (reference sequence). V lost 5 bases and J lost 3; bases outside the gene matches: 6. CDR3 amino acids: CSAERLAGNKNIQYF. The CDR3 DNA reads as TGCAGTGCTGAGAGACTAGCGGGAAACAAAAACATTCAGTACTTC.

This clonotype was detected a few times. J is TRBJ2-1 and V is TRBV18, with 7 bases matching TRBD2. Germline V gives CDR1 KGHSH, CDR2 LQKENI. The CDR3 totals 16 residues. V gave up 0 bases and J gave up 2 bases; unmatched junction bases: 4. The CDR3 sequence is CASSPPRLAAYNEQFF. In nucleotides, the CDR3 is TGTGCCAGCTCACCACCGAGGCTAGCGGCCTACAATGAGCAGTTCTTC.

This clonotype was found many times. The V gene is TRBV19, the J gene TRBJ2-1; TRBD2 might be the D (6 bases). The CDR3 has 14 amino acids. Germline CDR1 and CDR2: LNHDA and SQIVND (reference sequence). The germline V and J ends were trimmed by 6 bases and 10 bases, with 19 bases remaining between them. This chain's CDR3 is CASSVSGRTNEQFF. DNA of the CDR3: TGTGCCAGTAGCGTCAGCGGGCGCACCAACGAGCAGTTCTTC.

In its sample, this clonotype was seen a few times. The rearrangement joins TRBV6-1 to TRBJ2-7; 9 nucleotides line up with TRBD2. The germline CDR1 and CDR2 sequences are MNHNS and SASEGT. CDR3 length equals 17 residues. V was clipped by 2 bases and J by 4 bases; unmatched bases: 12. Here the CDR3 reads CASSELAGVLELYEQYF. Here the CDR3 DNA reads TGTGCCAGCAGTGAATTAGCGGGAGTTCTGGAACTTTACGAGCAGTACTTC.

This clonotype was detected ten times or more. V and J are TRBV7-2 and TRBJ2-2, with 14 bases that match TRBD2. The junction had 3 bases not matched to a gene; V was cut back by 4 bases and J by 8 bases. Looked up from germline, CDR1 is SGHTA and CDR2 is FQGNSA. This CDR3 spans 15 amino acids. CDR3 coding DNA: TGTGCCAGCAGCTCCCGACTAGCGGGAGGGGGGGAGCTGTTTTTT. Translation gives CASSSRLAGGGELFF.

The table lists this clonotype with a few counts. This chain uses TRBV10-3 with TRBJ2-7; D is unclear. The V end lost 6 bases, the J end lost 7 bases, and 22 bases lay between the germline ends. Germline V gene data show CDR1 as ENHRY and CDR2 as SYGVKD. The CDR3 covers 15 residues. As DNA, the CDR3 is TGTGCCATCAGCACGGGCCGGTTCAATGTAGGGGAGCAGTACGTC. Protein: CAISTGRFNVGEQYV.

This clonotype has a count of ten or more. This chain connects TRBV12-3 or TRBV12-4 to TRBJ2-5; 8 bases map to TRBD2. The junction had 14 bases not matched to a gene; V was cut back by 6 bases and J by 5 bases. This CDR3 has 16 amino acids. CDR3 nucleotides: TGTGCCAGCAGCCCTGGGGGACTAGGGGGTTGGGAGACCCAGTACTTC. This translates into CASSPGGLGGWETQYF.

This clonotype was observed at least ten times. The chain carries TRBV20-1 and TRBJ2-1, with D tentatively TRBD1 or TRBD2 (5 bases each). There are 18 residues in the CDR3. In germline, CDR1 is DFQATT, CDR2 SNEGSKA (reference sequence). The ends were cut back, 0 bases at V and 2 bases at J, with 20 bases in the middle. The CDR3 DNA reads TGCAGTGCTAGAGATCGATGGTTTTCGCAGGGAGCCTACAATGAGCAGTTCTTC. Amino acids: CSARDRWFSQGAYNEQFF.

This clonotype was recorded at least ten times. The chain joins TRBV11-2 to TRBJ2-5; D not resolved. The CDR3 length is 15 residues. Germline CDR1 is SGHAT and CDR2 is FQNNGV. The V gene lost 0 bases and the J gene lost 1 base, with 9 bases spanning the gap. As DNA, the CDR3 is TGTGCCAGCAGCTTAGATCGGTACAGCCAAGAGACCCAGTACTTC. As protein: CASSLDRYSQETQYF.

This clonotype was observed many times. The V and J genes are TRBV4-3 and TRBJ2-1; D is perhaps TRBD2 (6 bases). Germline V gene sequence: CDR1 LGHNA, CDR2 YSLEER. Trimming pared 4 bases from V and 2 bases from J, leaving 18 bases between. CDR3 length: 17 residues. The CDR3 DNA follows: TGCGCCAGCAGCCTCCAAAGCGGCACTAGCACCTACAATGAGCAGTTCTTC. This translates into CASSLQSGTSTYNEQFF.

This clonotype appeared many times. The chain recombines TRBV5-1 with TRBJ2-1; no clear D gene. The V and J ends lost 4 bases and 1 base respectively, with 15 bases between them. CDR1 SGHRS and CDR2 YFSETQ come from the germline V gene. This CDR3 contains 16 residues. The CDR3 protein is CASSPRPPYSYNEQFF. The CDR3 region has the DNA TGCGCCAGCAGCCCGCGTCCTCCTTATTCCTACAATGAGCAGTTCTTC.

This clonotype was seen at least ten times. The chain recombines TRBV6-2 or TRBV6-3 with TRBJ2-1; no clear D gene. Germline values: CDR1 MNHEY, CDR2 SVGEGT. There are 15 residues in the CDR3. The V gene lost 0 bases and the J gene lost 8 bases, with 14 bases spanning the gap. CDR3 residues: CASSYSGLGFYEQFF. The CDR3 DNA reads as TGTGCCAGCAGTTACTCGGGGTTAGGGTTCTATGAGCAGTTCTTC.

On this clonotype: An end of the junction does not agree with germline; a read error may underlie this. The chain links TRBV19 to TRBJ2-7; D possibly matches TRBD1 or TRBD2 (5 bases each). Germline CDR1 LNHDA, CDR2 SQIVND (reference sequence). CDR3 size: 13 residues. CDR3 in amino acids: CASTRDGSYEQHF. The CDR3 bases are TGTGCCAGTACAAGGGACGGTTCCTACGAGCAGCACTTC.

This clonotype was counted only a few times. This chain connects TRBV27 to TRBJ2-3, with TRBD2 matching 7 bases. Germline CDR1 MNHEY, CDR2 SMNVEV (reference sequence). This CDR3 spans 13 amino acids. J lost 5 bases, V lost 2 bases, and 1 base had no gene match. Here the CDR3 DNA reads TGTGCCAGCAGTTTAGGGAGGGTAGATACGCAGTATTTT. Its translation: CASSLGRVDTQYF.

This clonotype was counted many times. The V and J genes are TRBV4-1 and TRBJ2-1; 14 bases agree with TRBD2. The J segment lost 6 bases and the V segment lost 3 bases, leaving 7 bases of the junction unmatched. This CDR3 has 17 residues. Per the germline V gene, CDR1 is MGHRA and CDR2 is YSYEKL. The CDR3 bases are TGCGCCAGCAGCCATAGGACTAGCGGGGGGACCCCCAATGAGCAGTTCTTC. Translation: CASSHRTSGGTPNEQFF.

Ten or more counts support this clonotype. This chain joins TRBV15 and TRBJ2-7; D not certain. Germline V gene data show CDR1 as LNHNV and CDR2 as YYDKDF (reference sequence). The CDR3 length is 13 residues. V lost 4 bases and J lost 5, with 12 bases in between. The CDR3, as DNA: TGTGCCACCAGCAAGAGCCACAAGGACGAGCAGTACGTC. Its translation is CATSKSHKDEQYV.

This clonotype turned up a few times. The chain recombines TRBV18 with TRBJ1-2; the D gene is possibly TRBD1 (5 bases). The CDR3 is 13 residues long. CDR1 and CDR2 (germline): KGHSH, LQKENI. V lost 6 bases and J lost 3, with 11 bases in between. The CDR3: CASSKTADYGYTF. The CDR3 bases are TGTGCCAGCTCCAAGACAGCCGACTATGGCTACACCTTC.

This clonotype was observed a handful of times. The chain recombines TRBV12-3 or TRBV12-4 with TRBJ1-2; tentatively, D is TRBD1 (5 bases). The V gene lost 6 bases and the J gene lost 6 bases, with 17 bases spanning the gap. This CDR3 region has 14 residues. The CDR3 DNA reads TGTGCCAGCAGCCTAGCCAGGGTTGGGGATGGCTACACCTTC. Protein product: CASSLARVGDGYTF.

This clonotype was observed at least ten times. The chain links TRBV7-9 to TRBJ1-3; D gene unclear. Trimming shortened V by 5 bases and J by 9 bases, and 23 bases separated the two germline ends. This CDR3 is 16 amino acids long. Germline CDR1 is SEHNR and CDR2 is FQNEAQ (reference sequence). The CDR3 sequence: CASSLRPGSTPSTIYF. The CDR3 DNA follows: TGTGCCAGCAGCCTGAGGCCGGGTTCGACTCCCAGCACCATATATTTT. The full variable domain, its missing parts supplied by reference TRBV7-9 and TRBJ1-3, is DTGVSQNPRHKITKRGQNVTFRCDPISEHNRLYWYRQTLGQGPEFLTYFQNEAQLEKSRLLSDRFSAERPKGSFSTLEIQRTEQGDSAMYLCASSLRPGSTPSTIYFGEGSWLTVV.

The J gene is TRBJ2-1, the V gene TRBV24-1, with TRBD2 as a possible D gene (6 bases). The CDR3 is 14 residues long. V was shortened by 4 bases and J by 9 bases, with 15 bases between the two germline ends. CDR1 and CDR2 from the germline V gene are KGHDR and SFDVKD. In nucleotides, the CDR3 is TGTGCCACCAGTGACACGACTAGAGTGGCTGAGCAGTTCTTC. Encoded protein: CATSDTTRVAEQFF.

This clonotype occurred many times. CDR3 protein: CASTSFPETQYF. The CDR3 nucleotides are TGTGCCAGCACCAGTTTCCCGGAGACCCAGTACTTC. The chain carries TRBV7-9 and TRBJ2-5; D is unresolved. The CDR3 covers 12 residues. V gave up 7 bases and J gave up 5 bases, with 11 bases separating them. Per germline, CDR1 SEHNR and CDR2 FQNEAQ (reference sequence). Full variable domain (rest looked up from reference TRBV7-9 and TRBJ2-5): DTGVSQNPRHKITKRGQNVTFRCDPISEHNRLYWYRQTLGQGPEFLTYFQNEAQLEKSRLLSDRFSAERPKGSFSTLEIQRTEQGDSAMYLCASTSFPETQYFGPGTRLLVL.

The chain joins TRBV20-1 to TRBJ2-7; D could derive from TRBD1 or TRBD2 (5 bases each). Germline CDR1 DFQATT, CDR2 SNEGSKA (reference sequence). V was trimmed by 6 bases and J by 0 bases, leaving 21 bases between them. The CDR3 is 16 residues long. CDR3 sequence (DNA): TGCAGTGCCACAAACCGGGACCCAAACCGCTCCTACGAGCAGTACTTC. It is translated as CSATNRDPNRSYEQYF.

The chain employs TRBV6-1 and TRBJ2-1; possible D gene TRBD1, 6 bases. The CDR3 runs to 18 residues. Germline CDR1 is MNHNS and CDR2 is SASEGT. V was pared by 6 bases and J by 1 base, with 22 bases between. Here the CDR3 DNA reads TGTGCCAGCAGCCCCCGGACAGTTACTTACCATTCCTACAATGAGCAGTTCTTC. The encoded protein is CASSPRTVTYHSYNEQFF.

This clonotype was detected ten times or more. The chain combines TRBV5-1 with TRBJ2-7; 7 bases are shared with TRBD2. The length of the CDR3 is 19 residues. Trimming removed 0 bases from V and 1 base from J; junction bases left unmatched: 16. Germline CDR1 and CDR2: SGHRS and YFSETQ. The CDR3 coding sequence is TGCGCCAGCAGCTTGGATAGAGGTCGAGTAGCGGGTTCATCCTACGAGCAGTACTTC. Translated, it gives CASSLDRGRVAGSSYEQYF.

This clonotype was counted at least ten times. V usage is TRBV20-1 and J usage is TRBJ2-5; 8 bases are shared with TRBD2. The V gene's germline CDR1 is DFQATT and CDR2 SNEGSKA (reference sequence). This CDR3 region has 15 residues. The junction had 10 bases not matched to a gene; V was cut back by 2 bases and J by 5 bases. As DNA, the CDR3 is TGCAGTGCTAGAAATAGCGGGGAGGTTCTGGAGACCCAGTACTTC. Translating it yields CSARNSGEVLETQYF.